This section outlines one T cell receptor (beta chain) sequence together with its context. Its binding antigen is unknown. Per-nucleotide qualities are absent, and no much larger clonotype sits a single base away. Sequencing was performed on an Illumina HiSeq 2500. Quantitative 5'-RACE with molecular barcodes was the method used to prepare the TCR beta libraries. In the source study's methods: A new computational method, built on a probabilistic model of VDJ rearrangement, was used to identify disease-linked TCR variants. TCRdb trimmed the raw reads at Q25, called clones with MiXCR and kept productive beta chains. Every distinct CDR3 protein forms one entry, paired with its most common genes and DNA. TCRdb's processing, not the authors', yielded these V and J calls. Here the sample has fewer than 750,000 distinct CDR3 sequences; 15% to 20% occur a single time. Around a fifth of the sample goes to the ten largest clones.

This specimen belongs to a study of CD8 T cells in ankylosing spondylitis listed by TCRdb under 2017. Regarding the research as a whole: The study profiled T cell receptor beta repertoires in healthy donors and ankylosing spondylitis patients to find disease-linked TCR variants. The full study cohort comprised about 25 ankylosing spondylitis patients and 85 to 120 healthy donors. Peripheral blood was sampled, and synovial fluid was additionally collected from ankylosing spondylitis patients.

The research as a whole found: In peripheral blood, the disease-linked clones were found at relatively low frequencies and had a CD8+ phenotype. The disease-linked clones were reported as significantly enriched in matched synovial fluid samples from ankylosing spondylitis patients. Some TCR beta motif variants had previously been reported in synovial fluid and blood of reactive arthritis patients, which suggested common disease-initiation mechanisms. A TCR beta motif made up of several highly homologous amino acid variants appeared to be characteristic of blood from ankylosing spondylitis patients.

The sequencing sample was made of blood, either unsorted or a sorted T cell fraction (not recorded which). This clonotype was sampled from a male donor with ankylosing spondylitis.

DNA sequence: TGTGCCAGCAGCCAAGAAAGGGGTGTAGGCTCTGGGGCCAACGTCCTGACTTTC. The resulting protein is CASSQERGVGSGANVLTF. Here the chain combines TRBV3-1 and TRBJ2-6, and possibly TRBD1, on 5 matching bases. Spanning cysteine to phenylalanine, the CDR3 consists of 18 amino acids. Only the CDR3 portion is preserved as DNA: 54 bases, with reading frame beginning at the first base. In the germline V gene (reference sequence), CDR1 corresponds to LGHDT and CDR2 to YNNKEL. Deletion took 0 bases off V and 0 bases off J, with a span of 12 bases between the germline ends.